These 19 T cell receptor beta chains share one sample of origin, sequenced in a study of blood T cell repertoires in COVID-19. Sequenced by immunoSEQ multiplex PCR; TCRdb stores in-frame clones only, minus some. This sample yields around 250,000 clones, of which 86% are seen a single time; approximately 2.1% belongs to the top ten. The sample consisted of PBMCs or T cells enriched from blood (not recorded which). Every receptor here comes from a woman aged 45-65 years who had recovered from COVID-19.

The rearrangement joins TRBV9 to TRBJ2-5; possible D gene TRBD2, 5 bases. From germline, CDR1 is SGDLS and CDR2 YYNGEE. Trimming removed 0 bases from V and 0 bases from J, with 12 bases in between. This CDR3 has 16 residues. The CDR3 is CASSVGASRYQETQYF. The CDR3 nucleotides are TGTGCCAGCAGCGTAGGTGCTAGCAGATACCAAGAGACCCAGTACTTC.

The CDR3 loop is CATSDPVTGDQFF. The CDR3, as DNA: TGTGCCACCAGTGACCCCGTGACAGGGGATCAGTTCTTC. The rearrangement joins TRBV24-1 to TRBJ2-1, with 8 bases aligning to TRBD1. This CDR3 contains 13 residues. Germline V gene lookup returns CDR1 KGHDR and CDR2 SFDVKD. J lost 13 bases, V lost 4 bases, and 8 bases had no gene match.

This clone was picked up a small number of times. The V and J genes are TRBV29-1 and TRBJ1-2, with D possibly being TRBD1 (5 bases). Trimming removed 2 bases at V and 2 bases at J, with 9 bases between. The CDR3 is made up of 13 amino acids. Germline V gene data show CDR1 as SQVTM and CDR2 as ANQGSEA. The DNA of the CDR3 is TGCAGCGTTGAAAGGACACCAAACTATGGCTACACCTTC. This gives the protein CSVERTPNYGYTF.

CDR3 loop: CASSYRQPGFDEQFF. The CDR3 DNA reads TGTGCCAGCAGCTACCGACAGCCAGGGTTCGATGAGCAGTTCTTC. The J gene is TRBJ2-1, the V gene TRBV7-2; a weak D match, TRBD1 (5 bases). V shed 4 bases and J shed 8 bases, with 18 bases lying between them. The CDR3 consists of 15 residues. Germline V lookup: CDR1 SGHTA, CDR2 FQGNSA.

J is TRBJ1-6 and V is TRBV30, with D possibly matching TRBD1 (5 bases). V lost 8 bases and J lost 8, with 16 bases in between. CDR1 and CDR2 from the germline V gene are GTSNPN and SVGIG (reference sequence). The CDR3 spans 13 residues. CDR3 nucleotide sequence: TGTGCCCTAGACACCGGGGGTCATTCACCCCTCCACTTT. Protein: CALDTGGHSPLHF.

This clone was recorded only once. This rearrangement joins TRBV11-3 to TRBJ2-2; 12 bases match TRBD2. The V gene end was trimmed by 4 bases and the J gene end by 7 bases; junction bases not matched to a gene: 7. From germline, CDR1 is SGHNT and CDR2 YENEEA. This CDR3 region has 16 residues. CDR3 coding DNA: TGTGCCAGCAGCTCGGCTAGCGGGGGGGTTGGCGGGGAGCTGTTTTTT. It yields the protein CASSSASGGVGGELFF.

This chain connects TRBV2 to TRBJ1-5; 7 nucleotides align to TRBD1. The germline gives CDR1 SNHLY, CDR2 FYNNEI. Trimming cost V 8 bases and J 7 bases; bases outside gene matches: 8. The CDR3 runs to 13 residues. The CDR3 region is CASATGIRQPQHF. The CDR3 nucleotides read TGTGCCAGCGCGACAGGGATCAGACAGCCCCAGCATTTT.

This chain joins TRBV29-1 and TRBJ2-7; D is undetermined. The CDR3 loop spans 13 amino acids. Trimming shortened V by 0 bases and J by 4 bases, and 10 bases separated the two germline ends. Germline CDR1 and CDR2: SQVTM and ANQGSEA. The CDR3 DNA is TGCAGCGTTGAAGATCAGTCCTTTTACGAGCAGTACTTC. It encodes CSVEDQSFYEQYF.

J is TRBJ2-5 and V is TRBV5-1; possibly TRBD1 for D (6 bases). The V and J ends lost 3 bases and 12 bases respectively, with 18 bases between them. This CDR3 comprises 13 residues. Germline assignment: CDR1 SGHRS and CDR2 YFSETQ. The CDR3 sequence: CASSSRTEHSKYF. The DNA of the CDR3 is TGCGCCAGCAGCTCCCGGACAGAACACTCCAAGTACTTC.

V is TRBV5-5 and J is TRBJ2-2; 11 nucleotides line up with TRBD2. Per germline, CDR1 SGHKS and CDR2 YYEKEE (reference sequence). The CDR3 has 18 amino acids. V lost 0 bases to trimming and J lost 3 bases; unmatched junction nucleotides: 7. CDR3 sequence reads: CASSLEPSGGRHTGELFF. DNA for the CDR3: TGTGCCAGCAGCTTGGAGCCTAGCGGGGGGCGGCACACCGGGGAGCTGTTTTTT. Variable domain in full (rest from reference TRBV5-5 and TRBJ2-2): DAGVTQSPTHLIKTRGQQVTLRCSPISGHKSVSWYQQVLGQGPQFIFQYYEKEERGRGNFPDRFSARQFPNYSSELNVNALLLGDSALYLCASSLEPSGGRHTGELFFGEGSRLTVL.

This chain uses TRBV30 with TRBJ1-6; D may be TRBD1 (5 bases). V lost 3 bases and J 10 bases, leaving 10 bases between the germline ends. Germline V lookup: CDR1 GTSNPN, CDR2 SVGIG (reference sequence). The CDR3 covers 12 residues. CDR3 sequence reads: CAWSAGVSPLHF. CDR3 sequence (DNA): TGTGCCTGGAGCGCGGGGGTCTCACCCCTCCACTTT.

CDR3 loop: CASSSPVAGGLYEQYF. The DNA for the CDR3 is TGTGCCAGCAGCTCTCCTGTAGCGGGGGGTCTGTACGAGCAGTACTTC. This chain links TRBV5-4 with TRBJ2-7; 10 nucleotides align to TRBD2. The CDR3 has 16 amino acids. Germline V gene lookup returns CDR1 SGHNT and CDR2 YYREEE (reference sequence). With V trimmed by 3 bases and J by 4 bases, 10 bases remained unmatched.

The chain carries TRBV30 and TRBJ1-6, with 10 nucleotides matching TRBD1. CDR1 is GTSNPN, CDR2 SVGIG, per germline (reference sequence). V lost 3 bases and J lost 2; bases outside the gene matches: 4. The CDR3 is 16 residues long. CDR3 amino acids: CAWSRDRGTYNSPLHF. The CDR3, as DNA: TGTGCCTGGAGCCGGGACAGGGGAACCTATAATTCACCCCTCCACTTT.

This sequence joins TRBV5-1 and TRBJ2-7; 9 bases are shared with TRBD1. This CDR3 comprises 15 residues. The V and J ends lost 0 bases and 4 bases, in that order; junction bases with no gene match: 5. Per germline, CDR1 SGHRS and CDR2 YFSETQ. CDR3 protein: CASSLAGTGPYEQYF. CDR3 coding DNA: TGCGCCAGCAGCTTGGCCGGGACAGGGCCTTACGAGCAGTACTTC. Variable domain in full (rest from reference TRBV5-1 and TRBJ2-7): KAGVTQTPRYLIKTRGQQVTLSCSPISGHRSVSWYQQTPGQGLQFLFEYFSETQRNKGNFPGRFSGRQFSNSRSEMNVSTLELGDSALYLCASSLAGTGPYEQYFGPGTRLTVT.

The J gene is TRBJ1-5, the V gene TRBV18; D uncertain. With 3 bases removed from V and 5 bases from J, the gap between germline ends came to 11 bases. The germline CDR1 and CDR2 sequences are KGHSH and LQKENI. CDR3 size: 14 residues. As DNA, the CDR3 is TGTGCCAGCTCACCCGGGAGGGAGGATCAGCCCCAGCATTTT. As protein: CASSPGREDQPQHF.

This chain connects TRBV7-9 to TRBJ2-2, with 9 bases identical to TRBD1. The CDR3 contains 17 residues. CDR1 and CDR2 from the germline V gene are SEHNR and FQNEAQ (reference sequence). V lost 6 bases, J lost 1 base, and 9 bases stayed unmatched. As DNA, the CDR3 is TGTGCCAGCAGGTACAGGGGGCAGCGGTGGAACACCGGGGAGCTGTTTTTT. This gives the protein CASRYRGQRWNTGELFF.

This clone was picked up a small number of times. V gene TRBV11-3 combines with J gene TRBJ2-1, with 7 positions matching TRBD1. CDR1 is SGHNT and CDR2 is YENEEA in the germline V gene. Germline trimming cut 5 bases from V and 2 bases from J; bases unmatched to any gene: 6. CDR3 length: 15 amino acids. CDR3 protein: CASSSRDSTYNEQFF. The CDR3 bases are TGTGCCAGCAGCAGCCGGGACAGTACCTACAATGAGCAGTTCTTC.

The CDR3 protein is CASSSYRGENTGELFF. The DNA for the CDR3 is TGTGCCAGCAGCTCCTACAGGGGCGAGAACACCGGGGAGCTGTTTTTT. This chain connects TRBV7-3 to TRBJ2-2, with 7 nucleotides matching TRBD1. The germline CDR1 and CDR2 sequences are SGHTA and FQGTGA. The CDR3 is 16 residues long. V was clipped by 4 bases and J by 1 base; unmatched bases: 6. Full variable domain (remainder filled in from reference TRBV7-3 and TRBJ2-2): GAGVSQTPSNKVTEKGKYVELRCDPISGHTALYWYRQSLGQGPEFLIYFQGTGAADDSGLPNDRFFAVRPEGSVSTLKIQRTERGDSAVYLCASSSYRGENTGELFFGEGSRLTVL.

For the CDR3, the DNA is TGTGCCAGCAGCTATACCGGGACAGGGACCTACGAGCAGTACTTC. This encodes CASSYTGTGTYEQYF. The V call is TRBV7-3, the J call TRBJ2-7, with 9 bases identical to TRBD1. V lost 4 bases to trimming and J lost 2 bases; unmatched junction nucleotides: 6. This CDR3 comprises 15 residues. Germline V lookup: CDR1 SGHTA, CDR2 FQGTGA. Variable domain in full (rest from reference TRBV7-3 and TRBJ2-7): GAGVSQTPSNKVTEKGKYVELRCDPISGHTALYWYRQSLGQGPEFLIYFQGTGAADDSGLPNDRFFAVRPEGSVSTLKIQRTERGDSAVYLCASSYTGTGTYEQYFGPGTRLTVT.